These 22 T cell receptor beta chains were sequenced from one sample in a study of cytomegalovirus exposure and HLA in healthy donors. The PCR made use of 60 Vbeta and 13 Jbeta primers. Profiled with immunoSEQ multiplex PCR; TCRdb holds only in-frame clones, not every one. The sample lists around 170,000 clones, roughly 80% occurring once. Material for sequencing was PBMCs. The origin of the receptors is a man aged 45-65 years in good health and CMV-seronegative.

The V gene is TRBV5-1, the J gene TRBJ2-7; D may be TRBD2 (5 bases). V shed 4 bases and J shed 2 bases, with 13 bases lying between them. The length of the CDR3 is 14 residues. Germline V gene lookup returns CDR1 SGHRS and CDR2 YFSETQ. CDR3 sequence reads: CASSLGVVTYEQYF. The CDR3 coding sequence is TGCGCCAGCAGCCTGGGAGTAGTAACCTACGAGCAGTACTTC.

The chain links TRBV7-6 to TRBJ1-4; perhaps TRBD1 as D (6 bases). The length of the CDR3 is 15 residues. The V end lost 4 bases, the J end lost 3 bases, and 12 bases lay between the germline ends. Per the germline V gene, CDR1 is SGHVS and CDR2 is FNYEAQ. CDR3 loop: CASSSAAGANEKLFF. DNA of the CDR3: TGTGCCAGCAGCTCCGCGGCAGGGGCTAATGAAAAACTGTTTTTT.

The chain employs TRBV19 and TRBJ1-5; no firm D call. Trimming shortened V by 11 bases and J by 7 bases, and 9 bases separated the two germline ends. Per the germline V gene, CDR1 is LNHDA and CDR2 is SQIVND (reference sequence). CDR3 length equals 10 residues. CDR3 sequence reads: CAPSRQPQHF. In DNA form, the CDR3 reads TGTGCCCCGTCCCGGCAGCCCCAGCATTTT.

The chain uses TRBV4-3 and TRBJ1-1; 7 bases map to TRBD1. The CDR3 is 16 residues long. V was clipped by 0 bases and J by 4 bases; unmatched bases: 8. CDR1 is LGHNA and CDR2 is YSLEER in the germline V gene. CDR3 bases: TGCGCCAGCAGCCAAGAAAGAGCAGGGGGTTTCACTGAAGCTTTCTTT. Translation gives CASSQERAGGFTEAFF.

The V gene is TRBV18, the J gene TRBJ2-5; D unclear. The V gene's germline CDR1 is KGHSH and CDR2 LQKENI. The ends were cut back, 3 bases at V and 3 bases at J, with 8 bases in the middle. The CDR3 covers 13 residues. CDR3 protein: CASSPLTKETQYF. CDR3 nucleotide sequence: TGTGCCAGCTCACCCCTTACTAAAGAGACCCAGTACTTC.

The CDR3 spells CASSRPLAGGPPAQHF. CDR3 nucleotide sequence: TGTGCCAGTTCCCGGCCCTTGGCAGGGGGCCCCCCGGCCCAGCATTTT. V and J are TRBV19 and TRBJ1-5, with TRBD1 matching over 8 bases. The junction had 20 bases not matched to a gene; V was cut back by 8 bases and J by 11 bases. The CDR3 has 16 amino acids. The germline V gene encodes CDR1 LNHDA and CDR2 SQIVND (reference sequence). Complete variable domain (other parts from reference TRBV19 and TRBJ1-5): DGGITQSPKYLFRKEGQNVTLSCEQNLNHDAMYWYRQDPGQGLRLIYYSQIVNDFQKGDIAEGYSVSREKKESFPLTVTSAQKNPTAFYLCASSRPLAGGPPAQHFGDGTRLSIL.

The chain couples TRBV6-5 to TRBJ1-1; D gene uncertain. This CDR3 has 15 residues. The V gene's germline CDR1 is MNHEY and CDR2 SVGAGI. Trimming pared 6 bases from V and 3 bases from J, leaving 17 bases between. CDR3 nucleotide sequence: TGTGCCAGCAGCTCGATGGGAGGGAAGTACACTGAAGCTTTCTTT. This codes for CASSSMGGKYTEAFF.

The chain carries TRBV19 and TRBJ1-5, with D unresolved. V was cut by 0 bases and J by 5 bases, with 17 bases left in between. The CDR3 loop spans 17 amino acids. Germline CDR1 LNHDA, CDR2 SQIVND (reference sequence). The CDR3 here is CASSIDQRTYLHQPQHF. CDR3 DNA sequence: TGTGCCAGTAGTATAGATCAGCGTACCTACCTTCATCAGCCCCAGCATTTT.

This clone was observed a single time. The identical CDR3 is also encoded by other nucleotide sequences in the sample. The chain uses TRBV7-7 and TRBJ2-5; D may be TRBD2 (7 bases). CDR1 and CDR2 (germline): SSHAT, FNYEAQ (reference sequence). Trimming removed 1 base at V and 5 bases at J, with 14 bases between. The CDR3 has 15 residues. The CDR3 region is CASSLDGGPGETQYF. The CDR3 DNA sequence: TGTGCCAGCAGCTTAGACGGGGGGCCGGGGGAGACCCAGTACTTC.

V and J are TRBV23-1 and TRBJ2-6, with D perhaps TRBD1 (5 bases). TRBV23-1 is noted as an ORF with a role that remains uncertain. This CDR3 has 16 amino acids. With 8 bases removed from V and 2 bases from J, the gap between germline ends came to 16 bases. CDR3 nucleotides: TGCGCCAGCTTAGGACACCCATATCCTGGGGCCAACGTCCTGACTTTC. It yields the protein CASLGHPYPGANVLTF.

The rearrangement links TRBV27 to TRBJ2-2; the D is unclear. The V gene's germline CDR1 is MNHEY and CDR2 SMNVEV (reference sequence). The CDR3 runs to 14 residues. V was shortened by 4 bases and J by 4 bases, with 10 bases between the two germline ends. CDR3 sequence (DNA): TGTGCCAGCAGTTCGACTCTTATCACCGGGGAGCTGTTTTTT. This gives the protein CASSSTLITGELFF.

The chain combines TRBV9 with TRBJ2-5; 7 bases map to TRBD2. The CDR3 is 15 residues long. Germline values: CDR1 SGDLS, CDR2 YYNGEE. Germline trimming cut 4 bases from V and 4 bases from J; bases unmatched to any gene: 10. The CDR3 sequence: CASSSPSGGLETQYF. The CDR3 bases are TGTGCCAGCAGCTCCCCCTCGGGAGGACTAGAGACCCAGTACTTC.

V gene TRBV7-2 combines with J gene TRBJ2-3, with 8 bases fitting TRBD2. This CDR3 is 15 amino acids long. Germline V gene sequence: CDR1 SGHTA, CDR2 FQGNSA. J gave up 7 bases and V 5 bases, and 11 bases lay outside the gene matches. The CDR3 nucleotides are TGTGCCAGCAGCACCCACGGGGGGGCGCTTAATACGCAGTATTTT. This translates into CASSTHGGALNTQYF.

This chain joins TRBV6-5 and TRBJ1-5; 10 positions match TRBD1. The CDR3 is 15 residues long. Germline CDR1 MNHEY, CDR2 SVGAGI. The junction had 8 bases not matched to a gene; V was cut back by 6 bases and J by 6 bases. CDR3 coding DNA: TGTGCCAGCAGACAAGGGACAGGGGTATTTCAGCCCCAGCATTTT. It encodes CASRQGTGVFQPQHF.

The V call is TRBV30, the J call TRBJ1-3, with D possibly matching TRBD1 (5 bases). The V gene lost 1 base and the J gene lost 1 base, with 11 bases spanning the gap. Germline V gene data show CDR1 as GTSNPN and CDR2 as SVGIG (reference sequence). This CDR3 region has 15 residues. The CDR3 nucleotides are TGTGCCTGGAGTGCCGATAAGGGGTCTGGAAACACCATATATTTT. It translates to CAWSADKGSGNTIYF.

This chain connects TRBV7-9 to TRBJ2-3, with 14 bases that match TRBD2. Germline V lookup: CDR1 SEHNR, CDR2 FQNEAQ (reference sequence). The CDR3 contains 16 residues. The V gene end was trimmed by 5 bases and the J gene end by 5 bases; junction bases not matched to a gene: 6. CDR3 nucleotides: TGTGCCAGCAGCCAACGACTAGCGGGGGGGCAAGATACGCAGTATTTT. Translated: CASSQRLAGGQDTQYF. The whole variable domain, filled in from reference TRBV7-9 and TRBJ2-3, reads DTGVSQNPRHKITKRGQNVTFRCDPISEHNRLYWYRQTLGQGPEFLTYFQNEAQLEKSRLLSDRFSAERPKGSFSTLEIQRTEQGDSAMYLCASSQRLAGGQDTQYFGPGTRLTVL.

To note about this clone: One junction end does not reproduce the germline sequence, and a read error may be involved. The CDR3 DNA reads TGTTCCAGCAGCTTCGACAGTTCCAACAATCAGCCCCAGCATTTT. Its translation: CSSSFDSSNNQPQHF. The rearrangement uses TRBV7-9 and TRBJ1-5, with TRBD1 as a possible D gene (5 bases). This CDR3 region has 15 residues. Germline V CDR1 and CDR2: SEHNR, FQNEAQ (reference sequence).

V and J are TRBV30 and TRBJ2-3, with D possibly matching TRBD1 (5 bases). The CDR3 runs 15 residues. The germline V and J ends were trimmed by 0 bases and 3 bases, with 13 bases remaining between them. Germline CDR1 reads GTSNPN; CDR2 reads SVGIG (reference sequence). The CDR3 bases are TGTGCCTGGAGTGTACCAACGGCAGGGACAGATACGCAGTATTTT. Translation gives CAWSVPTAGTDTQYF.

The V call is TRBV19, the J call TRBJ1-4, with D possibly being TRBD1 (6 bases). This CDR3 comprises 17 residues. Germline CDR1 and CDR2: LNHDA and SQIVND (reference sequence). Trimming cost V 7 bases and J 2 bases, with 20 bases left between them. The CDR3 bases are TGTGCCAGTAACCTACAGGGCGGAGAACTCACTAATGAAAAACTGTTTTTT. Translation gives CASNLQGGELTNEKLFF. The full variable domain, with the rest looked up from reference TRBV19 and TRBJ1-4, is DGGITQSPKYLFRKEGQNVTLSCEQNLNHDAMYWYRQDPGQGLRLIYYSQIVNDFQKGDIAEGYSVSREKKESFPLTVTSAQKNPTAFYLCASNLQGGELTNEKLFFGSGTQLSVL.

The chain employs TRBV27 and TRBJ2-7; 12 bases map to TRBD2. J was trimmed by 10 bases and V by 3 bases; bases with no gene match: 7. The germline V gene has CDR1 MNHEY and CDR2 SMNVEV (reference sequence). CDR3 length: 14 residues. The CDR3 here is CASSLGTSGFEQYF. The CDR3 region has the DNA TGTGCCAGCAGTTTGGGGACTAGCGGGTTCGAACAGTACTTC.

This chain joins TRBV19 and TRBJ2-5; perhaps TRBD2 as D (5 bases). This CDR3 comprises 13 residues. Trimming removed 5 bases from V and 5 bases from J, with 12 bases in between. CDR1 is LNHDA and CDR2 is SQIVND in the germline V gene (reference sequence). The CDR3 nucleotides are TGTGCCAGTAGTTCGGGATCCCCGGAGACCCAGTACTTC. Protein product: CASSSGSPETQYF.

The table lists this clone with a count of one. J is TRBJ1-2 and V is TRBV2; D gene unclear. The CDR3 runs to 11 residues. Germline CDR1 SNHLY, CDR2 FYNNEI. The ends were cut back, 4 bases at V and 14 bases at J, with 14 bases in the middle. As DNA, the CDR3 is TGTGCCAGCAGTGTCGACAATTGGGTAACCTTC. Translating it yields CASSVDNWVTF.